This T cell receptor (beta chain) was found in a study of identical twins. Findings and limits, study-wide: Invariant MAIT and iNKT cells may have partly biased zero-insertion analyses. Researchers reported excess low generation probability among twin-shared out-of-frame alpha sequences.

This clonotype was picked up a small number of times. The antigen is undetermined. cDNA carried unique molecular identifiers, and a universal primer site was added by template switching. Via MiXCR, TCRdb re-called the 5' RACE reads, giving one row per CDR3 protein. This sample carries 280,000 or so distinct CDR3 sequences, under 9.5% of them seen once, and the ten largest clones take over 2%. The CDR3 has 15 residues. Germline V gene data show CDR1 as LNHDA and CDR2 as SQIVND (reference sequence). V gave up 3 bases and J gave up 3 bases, with 15 bases separating them. These data were also reused for a study on yellow fever vaccine responses in identical twins. From that report: Reportedly, the T cell response mounted by twins to vaccine seemed partly convergent, partly personalized.

V usage is TRBV19 and J usage is TRBJ2-7, with TRBD1 as a possible D gene (8 bases). This TCR derives from a woman aged 18-29 years in good health. Sequenced sample: memory (CD45RO+) T cells sorted from blood. The CDR3 spells CASSMGGTGFYEQYF. The CDR3 coding sequence is TGTGCCAGTAGTATGGGAGGGACAGGTTTCTACGAGCAGTACTTC.